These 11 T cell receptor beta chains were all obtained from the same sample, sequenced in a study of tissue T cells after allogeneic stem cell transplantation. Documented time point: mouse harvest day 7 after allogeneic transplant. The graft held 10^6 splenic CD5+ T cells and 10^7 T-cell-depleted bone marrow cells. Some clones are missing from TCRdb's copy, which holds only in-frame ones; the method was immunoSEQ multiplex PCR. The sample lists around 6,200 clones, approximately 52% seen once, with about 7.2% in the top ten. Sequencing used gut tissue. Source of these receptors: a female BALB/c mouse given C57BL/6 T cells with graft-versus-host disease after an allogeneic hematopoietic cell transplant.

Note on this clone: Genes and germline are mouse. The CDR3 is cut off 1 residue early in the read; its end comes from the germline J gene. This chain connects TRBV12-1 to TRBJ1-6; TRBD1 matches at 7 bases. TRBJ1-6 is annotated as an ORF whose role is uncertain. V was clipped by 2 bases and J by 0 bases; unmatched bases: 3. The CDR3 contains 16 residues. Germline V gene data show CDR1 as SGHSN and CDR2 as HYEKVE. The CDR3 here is CASSRGTDSYNSPLYF. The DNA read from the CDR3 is TGTGCCAGCTCTCGAGGGACAGATTCCTATAATTCGCCCCTCTAC.

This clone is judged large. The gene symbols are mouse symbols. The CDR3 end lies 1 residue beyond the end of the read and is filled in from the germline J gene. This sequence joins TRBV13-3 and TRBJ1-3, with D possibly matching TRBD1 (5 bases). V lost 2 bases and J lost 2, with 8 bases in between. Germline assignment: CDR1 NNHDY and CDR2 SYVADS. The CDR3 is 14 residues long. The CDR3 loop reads CASSEGGAGNTLYF. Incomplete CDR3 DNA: TGTGCCAGCAGTGAGGGGGGGGCTGGAAATACGCTCTAT.

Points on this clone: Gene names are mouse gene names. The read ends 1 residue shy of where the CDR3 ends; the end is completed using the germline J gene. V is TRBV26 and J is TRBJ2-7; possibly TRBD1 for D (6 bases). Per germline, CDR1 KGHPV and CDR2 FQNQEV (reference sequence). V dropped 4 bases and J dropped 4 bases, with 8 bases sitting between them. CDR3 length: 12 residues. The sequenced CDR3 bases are TGTGCCAGCAGTCAGGGACAATATGAACAGTAC. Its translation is CASSQGQYEQY. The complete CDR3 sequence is CASSQGQYEQYF.

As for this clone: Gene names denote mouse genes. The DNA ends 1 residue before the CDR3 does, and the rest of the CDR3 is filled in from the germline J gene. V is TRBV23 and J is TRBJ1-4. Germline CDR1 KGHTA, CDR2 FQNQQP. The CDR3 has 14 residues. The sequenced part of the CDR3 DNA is TGCTCCAGCAGTCAATCGGGTTCCAACGAAAGATTATTT. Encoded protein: CSSSQSGSNERLF. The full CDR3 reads CSSSQSGSNERLFF.

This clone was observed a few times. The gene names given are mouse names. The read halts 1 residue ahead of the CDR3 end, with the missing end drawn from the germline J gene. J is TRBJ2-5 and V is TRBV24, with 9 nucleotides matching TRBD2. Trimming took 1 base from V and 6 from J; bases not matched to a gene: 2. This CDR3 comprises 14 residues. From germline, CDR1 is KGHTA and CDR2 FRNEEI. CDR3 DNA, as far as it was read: TGTGCCAGCAGTCTGTGGGGACTGGGTGACACCCAGTAC. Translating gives CASSLWGLGDTQY. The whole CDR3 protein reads CASSLWGLGDTQYF.

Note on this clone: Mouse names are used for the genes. Incomplete CDR3 DNA: TGTGCCAGCAGCCAAGAAACAAATTCGCCCCTCTAC. This translates into CASSQETNSPLY. The CDR3 reads in full as CASSQETNSPLYF. V and J are TRBV2 and TRBJ1-6; unclear D gene. The CDR3 end falls 1 residue outside the read, so it is completed with the germline J gene. TRBJ1-6 is an ORF, and what it does is uncertain. Trimming pared 0 bases from V and 7 bases from J, leaving 4 bases between. Germline V lookup: CDR1 LGHNA, CDR2 YSYQKL. The CDR3 totals 13 residues.

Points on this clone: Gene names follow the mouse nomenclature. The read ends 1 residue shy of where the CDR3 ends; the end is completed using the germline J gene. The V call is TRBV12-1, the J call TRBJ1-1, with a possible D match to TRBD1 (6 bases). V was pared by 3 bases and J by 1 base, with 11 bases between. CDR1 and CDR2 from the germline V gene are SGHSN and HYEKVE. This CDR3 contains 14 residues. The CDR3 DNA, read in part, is TGTGCCAGCTCTTCCAGGGGAGGGAACACAGAAGTCTTC. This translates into CASSSRGGNTEVF. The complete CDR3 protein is CASSSRGGNTEVFF.

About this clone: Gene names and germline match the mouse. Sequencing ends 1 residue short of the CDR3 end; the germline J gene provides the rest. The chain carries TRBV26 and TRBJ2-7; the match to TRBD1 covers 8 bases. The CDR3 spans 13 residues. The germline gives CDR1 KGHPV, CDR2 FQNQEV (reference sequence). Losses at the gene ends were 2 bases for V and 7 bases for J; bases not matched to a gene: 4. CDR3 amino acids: CASSLQGAGEQYF. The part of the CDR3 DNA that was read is TGTGCCAGCAGTCTGCAGGGGGCGGGGGAACAGTAC.

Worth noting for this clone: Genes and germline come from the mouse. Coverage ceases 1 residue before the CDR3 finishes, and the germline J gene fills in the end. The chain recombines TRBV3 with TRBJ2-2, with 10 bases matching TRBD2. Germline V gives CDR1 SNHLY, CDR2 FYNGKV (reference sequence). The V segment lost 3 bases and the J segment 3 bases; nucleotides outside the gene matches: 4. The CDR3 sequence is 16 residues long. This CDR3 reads CASSFRDWGYTGQLYF. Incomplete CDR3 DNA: TGTGCCAGCAGCTTCCGGGACTGGGGATACACCGGGCAGCTCTAC.

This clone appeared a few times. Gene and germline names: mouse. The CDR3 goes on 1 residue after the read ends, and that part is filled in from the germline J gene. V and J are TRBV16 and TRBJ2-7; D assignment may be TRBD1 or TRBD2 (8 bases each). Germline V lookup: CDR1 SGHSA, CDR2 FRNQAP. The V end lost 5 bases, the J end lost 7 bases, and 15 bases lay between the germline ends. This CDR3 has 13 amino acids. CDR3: CASSTGGAGEQYF. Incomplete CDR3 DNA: TGTGCAAGCAGCACAGGGGGGGCGGGAGAACAGTAC.

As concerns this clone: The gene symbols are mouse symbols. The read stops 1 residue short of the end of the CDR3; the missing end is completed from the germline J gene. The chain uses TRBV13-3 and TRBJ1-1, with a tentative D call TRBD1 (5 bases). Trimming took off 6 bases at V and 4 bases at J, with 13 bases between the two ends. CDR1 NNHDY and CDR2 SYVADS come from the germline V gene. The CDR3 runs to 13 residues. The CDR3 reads CASTTGYGTEVFF. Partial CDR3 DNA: TGTGCCAGCACAACAGGCTACGGCACAGAAGTCTTC.